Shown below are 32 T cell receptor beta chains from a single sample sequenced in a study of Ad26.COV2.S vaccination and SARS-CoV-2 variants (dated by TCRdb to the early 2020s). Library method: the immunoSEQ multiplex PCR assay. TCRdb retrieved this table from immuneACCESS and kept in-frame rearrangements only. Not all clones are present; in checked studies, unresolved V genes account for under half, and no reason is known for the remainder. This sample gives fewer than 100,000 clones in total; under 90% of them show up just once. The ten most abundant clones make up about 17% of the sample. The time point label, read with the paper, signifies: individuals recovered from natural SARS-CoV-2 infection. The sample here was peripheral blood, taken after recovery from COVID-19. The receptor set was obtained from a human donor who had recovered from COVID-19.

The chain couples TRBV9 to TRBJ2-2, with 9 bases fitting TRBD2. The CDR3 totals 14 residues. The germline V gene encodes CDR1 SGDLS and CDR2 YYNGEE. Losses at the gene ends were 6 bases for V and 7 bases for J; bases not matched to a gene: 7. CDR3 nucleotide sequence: TGTGCCAGCACGGGGGCTAGCGGGATCGGGGAGCTGTTTTTT. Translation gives CASTGASGIGELFF.

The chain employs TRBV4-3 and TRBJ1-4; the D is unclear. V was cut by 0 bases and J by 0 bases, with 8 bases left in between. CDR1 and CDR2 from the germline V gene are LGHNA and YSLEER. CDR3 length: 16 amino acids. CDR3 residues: CASSQDSPATNEKLFF. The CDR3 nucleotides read TGCGCCAGCAGCCAAGATAGCCCGGCAACTAATGAAAAACTGTTTTTT.

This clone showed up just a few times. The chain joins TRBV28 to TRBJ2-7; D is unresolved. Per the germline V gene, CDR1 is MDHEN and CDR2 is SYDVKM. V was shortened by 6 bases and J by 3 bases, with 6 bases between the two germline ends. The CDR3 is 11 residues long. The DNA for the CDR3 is TGTGCCAGCAGCGTAGTCTACGAGCAGTACTTC. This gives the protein CASSVVYEQYF.

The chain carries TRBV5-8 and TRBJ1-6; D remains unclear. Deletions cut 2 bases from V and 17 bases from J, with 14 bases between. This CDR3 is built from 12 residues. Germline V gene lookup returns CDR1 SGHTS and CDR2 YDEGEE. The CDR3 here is CASSFGDKRFHF. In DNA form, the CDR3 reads TGTGCCAGCAGCTTTGGCGACAAACGGTTCCACTTT.

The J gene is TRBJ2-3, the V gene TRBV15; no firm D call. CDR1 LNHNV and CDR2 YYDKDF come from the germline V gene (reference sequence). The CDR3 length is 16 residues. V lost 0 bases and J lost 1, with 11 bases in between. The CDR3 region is CATSRDPAPGTDTQYF. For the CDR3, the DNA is TGTGCCACCAGCAGAGATCCGGCGCCCGGCACAGATACGCAGTATTTT.

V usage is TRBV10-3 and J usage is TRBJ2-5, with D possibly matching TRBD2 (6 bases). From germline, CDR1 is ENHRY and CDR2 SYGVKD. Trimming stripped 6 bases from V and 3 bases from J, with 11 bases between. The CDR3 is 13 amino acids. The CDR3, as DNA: TGTGCCATCAGCTGGACGGGGGAAGAGACCCAGTACTTC. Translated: CAISWTGEETQYF.

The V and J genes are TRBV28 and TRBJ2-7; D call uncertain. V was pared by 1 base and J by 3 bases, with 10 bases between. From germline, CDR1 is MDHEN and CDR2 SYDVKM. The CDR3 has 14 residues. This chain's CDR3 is CASSLFTASYEQYF. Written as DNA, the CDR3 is TGTGCCAGCAGTTTATTTACAGCCAGCTACGAGCAGTACTTC. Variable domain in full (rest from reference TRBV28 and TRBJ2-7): DVKVTQSSRYLVKRTGEKVFLECVQDMDHENMFWYRQDPGLGLRLIYFSYDVKMKEKGDIPEGYSVSREKKERFSLILESASTNQTSMYLCASSLFTASYEQYFGPGTRLTVT.

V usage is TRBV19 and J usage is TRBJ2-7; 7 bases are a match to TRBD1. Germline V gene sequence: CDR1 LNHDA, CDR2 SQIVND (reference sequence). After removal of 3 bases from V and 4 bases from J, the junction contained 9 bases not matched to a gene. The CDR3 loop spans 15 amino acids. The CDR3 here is CASSIRTGPSYEQYF. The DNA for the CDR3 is TGTGCCAGTAGTATCCGGACAGGCCCTTCTTACGAGCAGTACTTC.

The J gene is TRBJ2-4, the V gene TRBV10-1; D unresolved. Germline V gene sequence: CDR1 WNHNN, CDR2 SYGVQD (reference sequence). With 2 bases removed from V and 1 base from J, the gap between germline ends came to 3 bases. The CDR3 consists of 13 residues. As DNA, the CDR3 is TGCGCCAGCAGTGAGGATGCCAAAAACATTCAGTACTTC. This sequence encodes CASSEDAKNIQYF.

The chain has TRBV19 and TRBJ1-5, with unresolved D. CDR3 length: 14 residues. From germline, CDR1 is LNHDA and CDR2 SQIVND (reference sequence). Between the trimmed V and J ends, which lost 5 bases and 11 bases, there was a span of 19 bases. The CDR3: CASSESRPWVAQHF. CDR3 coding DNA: TGTGCCAGTAGTGAAAGCCGCCCGTGGGTGGCCCAGCATTTT.

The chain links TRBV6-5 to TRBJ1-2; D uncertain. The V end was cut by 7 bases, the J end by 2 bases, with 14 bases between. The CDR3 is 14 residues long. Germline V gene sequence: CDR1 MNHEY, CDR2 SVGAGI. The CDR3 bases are TGTGCCAGCACCCAAGGGTTGGGGAACTATGGCTACACCTTC. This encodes CASTQGLGNYGYTF.

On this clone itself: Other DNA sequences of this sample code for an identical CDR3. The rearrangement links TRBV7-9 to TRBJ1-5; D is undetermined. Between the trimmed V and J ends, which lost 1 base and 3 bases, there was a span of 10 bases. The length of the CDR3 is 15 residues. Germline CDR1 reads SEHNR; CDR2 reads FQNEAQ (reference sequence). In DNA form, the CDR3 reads TGTGCCAGCAGCTTAGGGGCAGGCGACAATCAGCCCCAGCATTTT. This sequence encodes CASSLGAGDNQPQHF.

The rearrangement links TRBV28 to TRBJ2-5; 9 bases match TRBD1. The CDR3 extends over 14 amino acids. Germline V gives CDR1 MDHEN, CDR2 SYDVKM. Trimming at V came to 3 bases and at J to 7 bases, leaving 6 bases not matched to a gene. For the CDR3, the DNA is TGTGCCAGCAGTTTCCCCGGGACAGGGAGGACCCAGTACTTC. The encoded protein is CASSFPGTGRTQYF.

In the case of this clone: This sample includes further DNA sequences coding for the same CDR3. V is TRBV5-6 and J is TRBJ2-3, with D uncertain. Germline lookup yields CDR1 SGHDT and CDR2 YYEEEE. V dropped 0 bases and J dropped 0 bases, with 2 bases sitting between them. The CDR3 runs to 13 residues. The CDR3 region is CASSLGSTDTQYF. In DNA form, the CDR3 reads TGTGCCAGCAGCTTGGGTAGCACAGATACGCAGTATTTT.

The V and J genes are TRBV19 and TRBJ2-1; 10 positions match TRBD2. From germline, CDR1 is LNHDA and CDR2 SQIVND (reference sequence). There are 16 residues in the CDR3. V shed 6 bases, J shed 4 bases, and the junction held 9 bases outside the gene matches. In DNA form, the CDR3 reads TGTGCCAGTAGCGCGGGAGCGGGAGGGCGGTACAATGAGCAGTTCTTC. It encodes CASSAGAGGRYNEQFF.

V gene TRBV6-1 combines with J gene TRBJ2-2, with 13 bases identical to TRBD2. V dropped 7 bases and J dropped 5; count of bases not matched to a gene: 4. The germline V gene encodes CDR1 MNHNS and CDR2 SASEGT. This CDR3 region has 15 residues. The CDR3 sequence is CASKPGLAGTGELFF. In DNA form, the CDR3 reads TGTGCCAGCAAACCGGGACTAGCGGGAACCGGGGAGCTGTTTTTT.

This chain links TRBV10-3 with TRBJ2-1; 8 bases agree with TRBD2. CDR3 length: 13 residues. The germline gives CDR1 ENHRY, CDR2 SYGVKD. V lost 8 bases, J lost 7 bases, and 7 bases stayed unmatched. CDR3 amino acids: CAIGLAAENEQFF. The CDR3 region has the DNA TGTGCCATCGGACTAGCAGCTGAGAATGAGCAGTTCTTC.

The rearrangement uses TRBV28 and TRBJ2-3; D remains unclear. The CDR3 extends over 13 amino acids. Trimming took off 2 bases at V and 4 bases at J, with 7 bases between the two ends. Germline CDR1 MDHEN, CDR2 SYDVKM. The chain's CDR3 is CASSLAKPDTQYF. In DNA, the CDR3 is TGTGCCAGCAGTTTAGCTAAACCAGATACGCAGTATTTT.

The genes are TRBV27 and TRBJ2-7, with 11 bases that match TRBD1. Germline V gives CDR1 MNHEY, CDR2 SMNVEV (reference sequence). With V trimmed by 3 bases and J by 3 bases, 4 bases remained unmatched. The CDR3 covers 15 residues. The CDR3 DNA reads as TGTGCCAGCAGTTTTCTCGGGACAGGGGGCTACGAGCAGTACTTC. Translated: CASSFLGTGGYEQYF.

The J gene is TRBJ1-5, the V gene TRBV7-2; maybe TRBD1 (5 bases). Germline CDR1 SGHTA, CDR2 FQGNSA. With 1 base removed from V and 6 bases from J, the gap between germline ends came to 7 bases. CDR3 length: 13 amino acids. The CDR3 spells CASSLGRVQPQHF. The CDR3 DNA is TGTGCCAGCAGCTTAGGCAGGGTTCAGCCCCAGCATTTT.

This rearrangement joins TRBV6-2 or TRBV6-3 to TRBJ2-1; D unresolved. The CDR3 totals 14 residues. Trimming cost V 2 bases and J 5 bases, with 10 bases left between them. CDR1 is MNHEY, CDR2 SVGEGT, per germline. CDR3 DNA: TGTGCCAGCAGTTACCTCACCCTTAACAATGAGCAGTTCTTC. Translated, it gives CASSYLTLNNEQFF.

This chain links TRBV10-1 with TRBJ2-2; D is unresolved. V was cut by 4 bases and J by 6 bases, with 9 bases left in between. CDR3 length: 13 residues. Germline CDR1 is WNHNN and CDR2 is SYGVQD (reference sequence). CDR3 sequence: CASSVAESGELFF. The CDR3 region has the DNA TGCGCCAGCAGTGTAGCAGAATCCGGGGAGCTGTTTTTT.

The CDR3, as DNA: TGTGCCAGCAGCTCCCGCCCCGGCAGGGGAGACGAGCAGTACTTC. It translates to CASSSRPGRGDEQYF. The V call is TRBV13, the J call TRBJ2-7; a possible D gene is TRBD1 (6 bases). With 4 bases removed from V and 5 bases from J, the gap between germline ends came to 18 bases. Per the germline V gene, CDR1 is PRHDT and CDR2 is FYEKMQ (reference sequence). There are 15 residues in the CDR3.

The CDR3 here is CASSLRAGWTQYF. The CDR3 DNA follows: TGTGCCAGTAGTCTAAGGGCCGGCTGGACCCAGTACTTC. The chain is built from TRBV19 and TRBJ2-5; no clear D. This CDR3 is 13 amino acids long. Looked up from germline, CDR1 is LNHDA and CDR2 is SQIVND (reference sequence). Trimming pared 5 bases from V and 7 bases from J, leaving 14 bases between.

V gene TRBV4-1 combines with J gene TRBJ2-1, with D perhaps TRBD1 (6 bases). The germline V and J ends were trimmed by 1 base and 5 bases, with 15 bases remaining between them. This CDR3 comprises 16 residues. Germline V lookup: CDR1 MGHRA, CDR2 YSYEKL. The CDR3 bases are TGCGCCAGCAGCCAAGGCCAGGACAGTTACAACAATGAGCAGTTCTTC. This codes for CASSQGQDSYNNEQFF.

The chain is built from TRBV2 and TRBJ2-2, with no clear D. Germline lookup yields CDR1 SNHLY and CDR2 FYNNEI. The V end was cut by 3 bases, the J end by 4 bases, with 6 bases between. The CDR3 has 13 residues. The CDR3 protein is CASSDEFTGELFF. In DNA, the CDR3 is TGTGCCAGCAGTGATGAGTTCACCGGGGAGCTGTTTTTT.

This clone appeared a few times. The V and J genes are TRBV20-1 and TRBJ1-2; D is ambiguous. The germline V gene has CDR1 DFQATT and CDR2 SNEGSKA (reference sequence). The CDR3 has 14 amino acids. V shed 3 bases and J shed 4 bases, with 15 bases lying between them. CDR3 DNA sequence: TGCAGTGCTAGTGACGGACTAGGAGCCTATGGCTACACCTTC. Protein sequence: CSASDGLGAYGYTF.

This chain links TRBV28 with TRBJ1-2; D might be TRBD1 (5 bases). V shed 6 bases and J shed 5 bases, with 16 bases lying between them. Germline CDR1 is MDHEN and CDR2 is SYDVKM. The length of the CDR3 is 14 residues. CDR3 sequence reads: CASRVPGTPYGYTF. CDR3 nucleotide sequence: TGTGCCAGCAGGGTTCCCGGGACCCCTTATGGCTACACCTTC.

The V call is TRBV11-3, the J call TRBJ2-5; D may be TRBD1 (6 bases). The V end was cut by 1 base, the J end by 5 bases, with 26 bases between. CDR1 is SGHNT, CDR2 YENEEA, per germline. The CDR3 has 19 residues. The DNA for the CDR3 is TGTGCCAGCAGCTTAGCACTATTGGGACCCGCCCAGGGGCGGGAGACCCAGTACTTC. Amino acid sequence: CASSLALLGPAQGRETQYF.

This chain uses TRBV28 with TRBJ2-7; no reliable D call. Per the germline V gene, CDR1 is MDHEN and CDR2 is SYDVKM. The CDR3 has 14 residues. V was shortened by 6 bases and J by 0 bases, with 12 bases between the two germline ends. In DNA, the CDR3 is TGTGCCAGCAGCCGGACGGTTAGCTCCTACGAGCAGTACTTC. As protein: CASSRTVSSYEQYF.

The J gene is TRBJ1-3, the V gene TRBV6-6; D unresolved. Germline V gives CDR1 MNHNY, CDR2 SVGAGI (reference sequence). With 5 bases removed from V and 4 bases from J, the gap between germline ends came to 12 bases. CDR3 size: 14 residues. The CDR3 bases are TGTGCCAGCAGTACGGGCCGACGAGGAAACACCATATATTTT. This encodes CASSTGRRGNTIYF.

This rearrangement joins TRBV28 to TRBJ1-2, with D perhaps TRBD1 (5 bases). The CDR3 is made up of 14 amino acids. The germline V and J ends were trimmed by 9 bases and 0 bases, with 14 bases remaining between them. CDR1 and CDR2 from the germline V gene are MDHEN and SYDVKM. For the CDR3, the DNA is TGTGCCAGTAACTGGGGGGTGGCTAACTATGGCTACACCTTC. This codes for CASNWGVANYGYTF.